The 9 T cell receptor beta chains listed next were all sequenced from one sample in a study of blood T cell repertoires in COVID-19 (dated by TCRdb to the early 2020s). The method behind the library was the immunoSEQ multiplex PCR assay. TCRdb took over this immuneACCESS table, retaining in-frame rearrangements with V and J assigned. Such tables are incomplete; in checked studies, under half of the missing clones stem from an unresolved V gene, and the remainder is unexplained. The sample has around 250,000 clones on record, around 89% of them singletons. The ten largest account for 0.85% to 0.9% of the sample. The sample taken for sequencing was PBMCs or T cells enriched from blood (not recorded which). The source is a man aged 50 or older who had been exposed to COVID-19.

The CDR3 protein is CASSYDGSYGYTF. CDR3 coding DNA: TGTGCCAGCAGTTACGACGGGAGCTATGGCTACACCTTC. This chain connects TRBV6-5 to TRBJ1-2; D not certain. CDR1 is MNHEY, CDR2 SVGAGI, per germline. Trimming removed 2 bases at V and 4 bases at J, with 8 bases between. The CDR3 length is 13 residues.

This chain uses TRBV14 with TRBJ2-3, with D perhaps matching TRBD1 (7 bases). With 6 bases removed from V and 0 bases from J, the gap between germline ends came to 10 bases. This CDR3 spans 14 amino acids. Per the germline V gene, CDR1 is SGHDN and CDR2 is FVKESK. The CDR3, as DNA: TGTGCCAGCAGGCAGGGGGGTAGCACAGATACGCAGTATTTT. It codes for CASRQGGSTDTQYF.

The gene calls are TRBV30 and TRBJ1-3; D remains unclear. The CDR3 is 14 residues long. Per the germline V gene, CDR1 is GTSNPN and CDR2 is SVGIG (reference sequence). V was cut by 0 bases and J by 9 bases, with 15 bases left in between. The chain's CDR3 is CAWSVLSGRVTIYF. DNA for the CDR3: TGTGCCTGGAGTGTACTTTCCGGGAGGGTCACCATATATTTT. The full variable domain, with the rest looked up from reference TRBV30 and TRBJ1-3, is SQTIHQWPATLVQPVGSPLSLECTVEGTSNPNLYWYRQAAGRGLQLLFYSVGIGQISSEVPQNLSASRPQDRQFILSSKKLLLSDSGFYLCAWSVLSGRVTIYFGEGSWLTVV.

J is TRBJ2-7 and V is TRBV7-2; no definite D call. The V gene's germline CDR1 is SGHTA and CDR2 FQGNSA. Trimming removed 5 bases from V and 2 bases from J, with 13 bases in between. The CDR3 has 14 residues. Written as DNA, the CDR3 is TGTGCCAGCAGCGCACGGCGGAGCACCTACGAGCAGTACTTC. Its translation is CASSARRSTYEQYF.

The J gene is TRBJ1-6, the V gene TRBV7-9; D is uncertain. Trimming pared 1 base from V and 12 bases from J, leaving 22 bases between. Germline-derived CDR1 and CDR2 are SEHNR and FQNEAQ (reference sequence). The CDR3 sequence is 17 residues long. In DNA form, the CDR3 reads TGTGCCAGCAGCTTAGGGTCCCATGGCAGTGGGAGGGAACCCCTCCACTTT. Amino acids: CASSLGSHGSGREPLHF. Supplemented by reference TRBV7-9 and TRBJ1-6, the full variable domain reads DTGVSQNPRHKITKRGQNVTFRCDPISEHNRLYWYRQTLGQGPEFLTYFQNEAQLEKSRLLSDRFSAERPKGSFSTLEIQRTEQGDSAMYLCASSLGSHGSGREPLHFGNGTRLTVT.

In DNA, the CDR3 is TGTGCCACCACCTACAGGGGCGGCTCACCCCTCCACTTT. It specifies CATTYRGGSPLHF. The chain uses TRBV27 and TRBJ1-6; 7 positions agree with TRBD1. This CDR3 is 13 amino acids long. Germline V gives CDR1 MNHEY, CDR2 SMNVEV (reference sequence). Trimming cost V 10 bases and J 10 bases; bases outside gene matches: 10.

The V call is TRBV19, the J call TRBJ1-1; a possible D gene is TRBD1 (5 bases). Germline V gives CDR1 LNHDA, CDR2 SQIVND (reference sequence). With 5 bases removed from V and 0 bases from J, the gap between germline ends came to 16 bases. CDR3 length equals 16 residues. CDR3 sequence: CASSEDSGWLNTEAFF. The DNA of the CDR3 is TGTGCCAGTAGTGAAGACTCAGGGTGGCTGAACACTGAAGCTTTCTTT.

The chain is built from TRBV5-1 and TRBJ2-5; D may be TRBD1 (6 bases). V was trimmed by 0 bases and J by 2 bases, leaving 11 bases between them. Germline CDR1 is SGHRS and CDR2 is YFSETQ. This CDR3 is 15 amino acids long. The CDR3 nucleotides are TGCGCCAGCAGCTTGGGGACAGACTTACAAGAGACCCAGTACTTC. Its protein is CASSLGTDLQETQYF.

This rearrangement joins TRBV30 to TRBJ1-3, with 8 bases fitting TRBD1. Germline lookup yields CDR1 GTSNPN and CDR2 SVGIG (reference sequence). J was trimmed by 2 bases and V by 1 base; bases with no gene match: 4. The CDR3 extends over 15 amino acids. The CDR3 region has the DNA TGTGCCTGGAGTGGGGGACAGGCCGCTGGAAACACCATATATTTT. Translated, it gives CAWSGGQAAGNTIYF.